The source of this TCR beta chain is a study of Ad26.COV2.S vaccination and SARS-CoV-2 variants. For the study at large: Donor was assigned to the Ad26.COV2.S arm of trial COV1001.

This clone was detected only once. Its antigen is not known. Generated by immunoSEQ multiplex PCR, the TCRdb table keeps only in-frame clones and is missing some. In the table there are more than 300,000 clones, 70% to 90% of which are singletons. Overall study findings and caveats: Quantification of TCR breadth and depth may have yielded underestimates of total T cell responses.

This CDR3 region has 14 residues. Trimming removed 4 bases from V and 0 bases from J, with 7 bases in between. Germline assignment: CDR1 LGHDT and CDR2 YNNKEL (reference sequence). Stated treatment: 15 to 20 received Ad26.COV2.S at low or high dose, single or two shots; about 5 received placebo; per-sample allocation not given. Samples came from day 63 after the first vaccine or placebo injection. The chain recombines TRBV3-1 (or the pseudogene TRBV3-2) with TRBJ2-4; tentatively, D is TRBD2 (5 bases). The TCR was taken from a person aged 18-65 years who received the Ad26.COV2.S COVID-19 vaccine or a placebo. The sequenced sample was peripheral blood, obtained in a trial of Ad26.COV2.S vaccine versus placebo. The CDR3 reads CASSRREAKNIQYF. CDR3 bases: TGTGCCAGCAGCCGCCGGGAAGCCAAAAACATTCAGTACTTC.